The 27 T cell receptor beta chains presented below share a single source sample, sequenced in a study of Tregs in tolerant kidney transplant recipients. Using immunoSEQ multiplex PCR, the repertoire was profiled, and TCRdb retains in-frame clones only, with some absent. The sample includes approximately 16,000 clones, around 90% of them seen just once. Sequenced input: CD8+ T cells from blood. The receptors stem from a human donor in good health.

V is TRBV21-1 and J is TRBJ1-5. TRBV21-1 is a recognized pseudogene. CDR3 length equals 15 residues. This CDR3 is CASSKARRGNQPQHF. The CDR3 DNA reads as TGTGCCAGCAGCAAAGCACGGAGGGGCAATCAGCCCCAGCATTTT.

The CDR3 DNA follows: TGTGCCGTAGGGTCAAACTATGGCTACACCTTC. Translating gives CAVGSNYGYTF. This rearrangement joins TRBV30 to TRBJ1-2; D unclear. In germline, CDR1 is GTSNPN, CDR2 SVGIG (reference sequence). The CDR3 sequence is 11 residues long. Trimming took off 8 bases at V and 2 bases at J, with 9 bases between the two ends.

This chain uses TRBV4-3 with TRBJ1-1; D is undetermined. Germline V lookup: CDR1 LGHNA, CDR2 YSLEER. The V end lost 1 base, the J end lost 1 base, and 10 bases lay between the germline ends. The CDR3 runs 15 residues. This chain's CDR3 is CASSQVDVENTEAFF. For the CDR3, the DNA is TGCGCCAGCAGCCAAGTGGACGTCGAGAACACTGAAGCTTTCTTT.

The chain has TRBV29-1 and TRBJ2-1; TRBD1 is a possible D gene (5 bases). The CDR3 runs to 16 residues. Looked up from germline, CDR1 is SQVTM and CDR2 is ANQGSEA. The V end lost 0 bases, the J end lost 3 bases, and 15 bases lay between the germline ends. The CDR3 here is CSVEDLRQSLYNEQFF. As DNA, the CDR3 is TGCAGCGTTGAAGATCTTCGACAGAGCCTCTACAATGAGCAGTTCTTC.

For the CDR3, the DNA is TGTGCCAGCAGCTTAGGAAACACCATATATTTT. This sequence encodes CASSLGNTIYF. J is TRBJ1-3 and V is TRBV11-2; D is uncertain. The CDR3 spans 11 residues. V lost 1 base to trimming and J lost 5 bases, with 0 bases between them. CDR1 SGHAT and CDR2 FQNNGV come from the germline V gene.

V is TRBV5-1 and J is TRBJ2-3; D is unclear. V was shortened by 0 bases and J by 5 bases, with 4 bases between the two germline ends. Germline-derived CDR1 and CDR2 are SGHRS and YFSETQ. The CDR3 is 12 residues long. Here the CDR3 DNA reads TGCGCCAGCAGCTTGGAAGTAGATACGCAGTATTTT. It is translated as CASSLEVDTQYF.

The rearrangement uses TRBV6-5 and TRBJ1-2, with 7 bases fitting TRBD1. Germline-derived CDR1 and CDR2 are MNHEY and SVGAGI. This CDR3 comprises 13 residues. The V and J ends lost 2 bases and 5 bases, in that order; junction bases with no gene match: 2. The DNA for the CDR3 is TGTGCCAGCAGTTACATGACAGGGTATGGCTACACCTTC. It specifies CASSYMTGYGYTF.

The chain has TRBV14 and TRBJ2-7; possibly TRBD1 for D (6 bases). Per the germline V gene, CDR1 is SGHDN and CDR2 is FVKESK. The CDR3 contains 17 residues. Trimming stripped 3 bases from V and 5 bases from J, with 23 bases between. CDR3 nucleotides: TGTGCCAGCAGCCAGAATCGTAAGGACAGTCAGTCCCACGAGCAGTACTTC. It encodes CASSQNRKDSQSHEQYF.

This chain connects TRBV11-3 to TRBJ2-7, with a tentative D call TRBD1 (6 bases). The V gene lost 2 bases and the J gene lost 3 bases, with 11 bases spanning the gap. Per the germline V gene, CDR1 is SGHNT and CDR2 is YENEEA. This CDR3 spans 14 amino acids. The CDR3 sequence is CASSLPPQGYEQYF. The CDR3 DNA reads TGTGCCAGCAGCTTACCCCCACAGGGCTACGAGCAGTACTTC.

The J gene is TRBJ2-3, the V gene TRBV4-3, with 13 bases that match TRBD2. The trim removed 3 bases at V and 2 bases at J, leaving 17 bases unmatched. CDR1 and CDR2 (germline): LGHNA, YSLEER. The CDR3 runs to 21 residues. The CDR3 here is CASSQGLAGLGGSYYTDTQYF. CDR3 DNA: TGCGCCAGCAGCCAGGGACTAGCGGGGTTAGGGGGAAGCTATTACACAGATACGCAGTATTTT.

On this clone itself: The junction does not match germline at one end; this may be a read error. J is TRBJ2-7 and V is TRBV20-1; D remains unclear. Germline V gives CDR1 DFQATT, CDR2 SNEGSKA (reference sequence). The length of the CDR3 is 9 residues. The CDR3 region is CSARGLGHF. The CDR3 DNA is TGCAGTGCTAGAGGTTTAGGCCACTTC.

The chain combines TRBV14 with TRBJ2-3; perhaps TRBD1 as D (6 bases). Looked up from germline, CDR1 is SGHDN and CDR2 is FVKESK. The ends were cut back, 4 bases at V and 0 bases at J, with 14 bases in the middle. CDR3 length: 16 amino acids. CDR3 in amino acids: CASSPYRASSTDTQYF. Here the CDR3 DNA reads TGTGCCAGCAGCCCTTACAGGGCGTCGAGCACAGATACGCAGTATTTT. The complete variable domain, with remaining parts taken from reference TRBV14 and TRBJ2-3, reads EAGVTQFPSHSVIEKGQTVTLRCDPISGHDNLYWYRRVMGKEIKFLLHFVKESKQDESGMPNNRFLAERTGGTYSTLKVQPAELEDSGVYFCASSPYRASSTDTQYFGPGTRLTVL.

The chain couples TRBV9 to TRBJ1-1, with D perhaps matching TRBD1 (6 bases). The V end lost 4 bases, the J end lost 4 bases, and 17 bases lay between the germline ends. The CDR3 is 15 amino acids. Germline lookup yields CDR1 SGDLS and CDR2 YYNGEE. In DNA form, the CDR3 reads TGTGCCAGCAGCCCTAGAGGACAGTCAGTCACTGAAGCTTTCTTT. Protein sequence: CASSPRGQSVTEAFF. Using reference TRBV9 and TRBJ1-1 for the parts outside the CDR3, the full variable domain is DSGVTQTPKHLITATGQRVTLRCSPRSGDLSVYWYQQSLDQGLQFLIQYYNGEERAKGNILERFSAQQFPDLHSELNLSSLELGDSALYFCASSPRGQSVTEAFFGQGTRLTVV.

The sample holds one count of this clone. The CDR3 is CAISESGQPNQPQHF. CDR3 DNA: TGTGCCATCAGTGAGTCTGGACAGCCTAATCAGCCCCAGCATTTT. The chain joins TRBV10-3 to TRBJ1-5, with D possibly matching TRBD1 (6 bases). This CDR3 is built from 15 residues. V gave up 0 bases and J gave up 4 bases, with 10 bases separating them. Per germline, CDR1 ENHRY and CDR2 SYGVKD.

This rearrangement joins TRBV5-1 to TRBJ1-2; 7 nucleotides match TRBD1. Germline CDR1 and CDR2: SGHRS and YFSETQ. After removal of 0 bases from V and 5 bases from J, the junction contained 10 bases not matched to a gene. This CDR3 contains 16 residues. The CDR3 bases are TGCGCCAGCAGCTTGGGTCGAGGACAGGCCAAGTATGGCTACACCTTC. Its protein product is CASSLGRGQAKYGYTF.

The gene calls are TRBV28 and TRBJ2-7, with 9 bases fitting TRBD1. The V segment lost 3 bases and the J segment 2 bases; nucleotides outside the gene matches: 20. Germline CDR1 MDHEN, CDR2 SYDVKM. The CDR3 is made up of 20 amino acids. CDR3 protein: CASSLYSPLTGTGTTYEQYF. The CDR3, as DNA: TGTGCCAGCAGTTTGTACTCCCCACTGACCGGGACAGGGACCACCTACGAGCAGTACTTC. Drawing the rest from reference TRBV28 and TRBJ2-7, the complete variable domain is DVKVTQSSRYLVKRTGEKVFLECVQDMDHENMFWYRQDPGLGLRLIYFSYDVKMKEKGDIPEGYSVSREKKERFSLILESASTNQTSMYLCASSLYSPLTGTGTTYEQYFGPGTRLTVT.

This chain connects TRBV27 to TRBJ2-1, with 11 bases fitting TRBD2. Germline CDR1 MNHEY, CDR2 SMNVEV (reference sequence). V lost 6 bases, J lost 4 bases, and 5 bases stayed unmatched. The CDR3 is 15 amino acids. The DNA of the CDR3 is TGTGCCAGCAGAACCGGGACTAGCGGTTACAATGAGCAGTTCTTC. It encodes CASRTGTSGYNEQFF.

The chain combines TRBV7-6 with TRBJ1-1, with a possible D match to TRBD1 (5 bases). The CDR3 totals 13 residues. Germline V gene sequence: CDR1 SGHVS, CDR2 FNYEAQ. The V and J ends lost 4 bases and 5 bases respectively, with 11 bases between them. As DNA, the CDR3 is TGTGCCAGCAGCTCGGGACGTATGACTGAAGCTTTCTTT. Amino acid sequence: CASSSGRMTEAFF.

The rearrangement links TRBV7-3 to TRBJ2-1, with D possibly being TRBD1 or TRBD2 (5 bases each). There are 14 residues in the CDR3. V gave up 1 base and J gave up 10 bases, with 14 bases separating them. Germline loops: CDR1 SGHTA, CDR2 FQGTGA. CDR3 bases: TGTGCCAGCAGCTTAAATGGGGGATCCACCGAGCAGTTCTTC. It encodes CASSLNGGSTEQFF. The entire variable domain, with the rest obtained from reference TRBV7-3 and TRBJ2-1, is as follows: GAGVSQTPSNKVTEKGKYVELRCDPISGHTALYWYRQSLGQGPEFLIYFQGTGAADDSGLPNDRFFAVRPEGSVSTLKIQRTERGDSAVYLCASSLNGGSTEQFFGPGTRLTVL.

This rearrangement joins TRBV25-1 to TRBJ1-2; the D gene is possibly TRBD1 (5 bases). CDR1 is MGHDK and CDR2 is SYGVNS in the germline V gene. Trimming took 5 bases from V and 3 from J, leaving 13 bases between them. The CDR3 has 14 residues. In DNA, the CDR3 is TGTGCCAGCAGTCCCCGGGGACTATACTATGGCTACACCTTC. Residues: CASSPRGLYYGYTF.

The chain combines TRBV27 with TRBJ2-3; D is unclear. CDR3 length: 11 residues. Germline assignment: CDR1 MNHEY and CDR2 SMNVEV (reference sequence). V gave up 6 bases and J gave up 3 bases, with 4 bases separating them. The CDR3 here is CASSTTDTQYF. DNA for the CDR3: TGTGCCAGCAGCACTACAGATACGCAGTATTTT.

The chain has TRBV30 and TRBJ2-7; D gene uncertain. The CDR3 consists of 13 residues. V was clipped by 0 bases and J by 7 bases, with 13 bases between them. CDR1 is GTSNPN, CDR2 SVGIG, per germline (reference sequence). The CDR3 DNA is TGTGCCTGGAGTGTGGGGTCCGCTAGGGAGCAGTACTTC. Protein sequence: CAWSVGSAREQYF.

The chain joins TRBV7-6 to TRBJ2-2; 8 nucleotides line up with TRBD1. The J call is uncertain, as TRBJ1-3 better fits the DNA end. Germline V CDR1 and CDR2: SGHVS, FNYEAQ. This CDR3 is 15 amino acids long. This chain's CDR3 is CASRPQGAGGNTIYF. In nucleotides, the CDR3 is TGTGCCAGCAGACCGCAGGGGGCGGGTGGAAACACCATATATTTT.

The CDR3 protein is CASSQDIGRVNEQFF. The CDR3 coding sequence is TGCGCCAGCAGCCAAGATATAGGGCGGGTCAATGAGCAGTTCTTC. The rearrangement uses TRBV4-1 and TRBJ2-1, with D perhaps matching TRBD2 (5 bases). Trimming shortened V by 0 bases and J by 6 bases, and 12 bases separated the two germline ends. The CDR3 extends over 15 amino acids. Per the germline V gene, CDR1 is MGHRA and CDR2 is YSYEKL.

This chain connects TRBV10-3 to TRBJ1-2, with 10 bases identical to TRBD1. The V gene's germline CDR1 is ENHRY and CDR2 SYGVKD. The CDR3 has 14 residues. The ends lost 5 bases at V and 6 bases at J; junction bases unmatched: 6. In nucleotides, the CDR3 is TGTGCCATCAGTTCCCCGGGACAGGGGAATGGCTACACCTTC. Translation: CAISSPGQGNGYTF.

Written as DNA, the CDR3 is TGTGCCAGCGAGAAGGGACAGGGGGCGACCGGGGAGCTGTTTTTT. It encodes CASEKGQGATGELFF. The chain has TRBV2 and TRBJ2-2; 12 bases agree with TRBD1. J lost 5 bases, V lost 8 bases, and 6 bases had no gene match. The CDR3 length is 15 residues. Germline V gene data show CDR1 as SNHLY and CDR2 as FYNNEI. Full variable domain (remainder filled in from reference TRBV2 and TRBJ2-2): EPEVTQTPSHQVTQMGQEVILRCVPISNHLYFYWYRQILGQKVEFLVSFYNNEISEKSEIFDDQFSVERPDGSNFTLKIRSTKLEDSAMYFCASEKGQGATGELFFGEGSRLTVL.

The rearrangement joins TRBV12-5 to TRBJ2-1; TRBD2 is a possible D gene (7 bases). Germline values: CDR1 LGHNT, CDR2 FRNRAP. Trimming took 2 bases from V and 6 from J, leaving 20 bases between them. This CDR3 region has 17 residues. DNA of the CDR3: TGTGCTAGTGGTTTGTCCCCGTGGGGGGGCGTGTTCAATGAGCAGTTCTTC. Amino acid sequence: CASGLSPWGGVFNEQFF. Variable domain in full (rest from reference TRBV12-5 and TRBJ2-1): DARVTQTPRHKVTEMGQEVTMRCQPILGHNTVFWYRQTMMQGLELLAYFRNRAPLDDSGMPKDRFSAEMPDATLATLKIQPSEPRDSAVYFCASGLSPWGGVFNEQFFGPGTRLTVL.